The present T cell receptor beta chain was sequenced within a study of T-cell memory formation after mild COVID-19. About the study: Clustering of TCRs was largely donor specific. Study conclusions and caveats: CD4/CD8 balance held among clones contracting day 15 to 85, and later expanders leaned CD4+. Unconfirmed was the SARS-CoV-2 specificity of second-wave clones that peaked on day 37. CD4+ contracting clones lay mainly in CM and EM, CD8+ ones in EMRA.

Notes on this clonotype: Its antigen remains unidentified.

Via MiXCR, TCRdb re-called the 5' RACE reads, giving one row per CDR3 protein. The sample has some 50,000 distinct CDR3 sequences; 9.5% to 15% are singletons. The TCR was taken from a man aged 18 to 29 who had mild COVID-19 (a few samples of this study predate the infection). Cell type and time point are not known. What was sequenced was PBMCs or a T cell subset sorted from them (not recorded which).

The CDR3 bases are TGTGCCAGCAGCTTATCATCCCTGGCCTACGAGCAGTACTTC. It yields the protein CASSLSSLAYEQYF. This chain uses TRBV11-2 with TRBJ2-7; no definite D call. The CDR3 consists of 14 residues. The V end lost 2 bases, the J end lost 2 bases, and 10 bases lay between the germline ends. Germline CDR1 reads SGHAT; CDR2 reads FQNNGV.